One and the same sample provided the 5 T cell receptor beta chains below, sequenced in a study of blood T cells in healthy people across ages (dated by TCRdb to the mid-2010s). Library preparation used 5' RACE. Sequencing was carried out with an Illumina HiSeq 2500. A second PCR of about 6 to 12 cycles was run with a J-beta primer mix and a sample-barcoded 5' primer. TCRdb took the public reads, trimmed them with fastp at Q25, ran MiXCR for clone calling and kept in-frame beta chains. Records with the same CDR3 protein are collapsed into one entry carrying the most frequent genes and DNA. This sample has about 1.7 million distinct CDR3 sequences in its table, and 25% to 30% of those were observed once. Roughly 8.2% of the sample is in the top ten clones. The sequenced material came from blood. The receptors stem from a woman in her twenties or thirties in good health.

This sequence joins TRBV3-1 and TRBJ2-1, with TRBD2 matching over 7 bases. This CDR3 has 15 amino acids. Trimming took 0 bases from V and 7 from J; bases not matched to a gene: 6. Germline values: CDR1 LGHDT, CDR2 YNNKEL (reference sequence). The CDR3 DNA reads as TGTGCCAGCAGCCAAGATAGGACTAGTTTAAATGAGCAGTTCTTC. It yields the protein CASSQDRTSLNEQFF.

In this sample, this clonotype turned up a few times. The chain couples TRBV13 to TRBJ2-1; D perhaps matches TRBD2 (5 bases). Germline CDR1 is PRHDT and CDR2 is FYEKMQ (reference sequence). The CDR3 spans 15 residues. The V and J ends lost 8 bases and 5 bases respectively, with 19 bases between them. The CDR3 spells CASRRAAFRDNEQFF. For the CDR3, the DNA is TGTGCCAGCCGGCGAGCGGCGTTTAGGGACAATGAGCAGTTCTTC.

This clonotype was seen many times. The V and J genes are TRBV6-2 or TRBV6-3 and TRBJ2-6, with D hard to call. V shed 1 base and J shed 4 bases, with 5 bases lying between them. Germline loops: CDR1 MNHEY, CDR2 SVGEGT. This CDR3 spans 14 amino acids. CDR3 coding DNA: TGTGCCAGCAGTTACTTAGGAGGGGCCAACGTCCTGACTTTC. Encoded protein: CASSYLGGANVLTF.

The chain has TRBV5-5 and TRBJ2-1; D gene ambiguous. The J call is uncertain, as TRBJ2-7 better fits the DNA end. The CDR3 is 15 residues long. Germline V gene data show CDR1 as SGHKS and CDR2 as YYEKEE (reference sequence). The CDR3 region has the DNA TGTGCCAGCAGCTTTATCCGGAGCTCCTACAATGAGCAGTACTTC. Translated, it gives CASSFIRSSYNEQYF.

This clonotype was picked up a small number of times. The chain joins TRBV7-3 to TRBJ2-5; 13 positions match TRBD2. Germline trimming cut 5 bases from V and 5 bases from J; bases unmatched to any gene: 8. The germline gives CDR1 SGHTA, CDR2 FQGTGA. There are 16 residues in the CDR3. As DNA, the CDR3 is TGTGCCAGCAGCCCCACTAGCGGGGGGGCTGGGGAGACCCAGTACTTC. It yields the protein CASSPTSGGAGETQYF.